Sequencing of this T cell receptor (beta chain) was carried out in a study of T cell clonality in common variable immunodeficiency. V was trimmed by 6 bases and J by 4 bases, leaving 9 bases between them. CDR1 SEHNR and CDR2 FQNEAQ come from the germline V gene (reference sequence). The CDR3 is 12 residues long. This clone was counted many times. Its antigen is unidentified. The read finishes 3 residues shy of the CDR3 end, and the germline J gene is used to complete it. Findings and limits, study-wide: TCRbeta clonality was increased in CVID versus healthy controls. Fewer deletions and N-nucleotide insertions were reportedly seen in common variable immunodeficiency TCR beta sequences.

Assay: immunoSEQ multiplex PCR; the TCRdb copy retains only in-frame clones and omits some. The sample contains roughly 28,000 clones, none of them singletons. V is TRBV7-9 and J is TRBJ2-5; TRBD1 might be the D (5 bases). The sequence came from a person aged 18 to 75 in good health. The specimen was peripheral blood mononuclear cells. The DNA read from the CDR3 is TGTGCCAGCAGACAGGATCCAGAGACC. Amino acids: CASRQDPET. The entire CDR3 is CASRQDPETQYF.